This T cell receptor beta chain was sequenced during a study of CD8 T cells in Susac syndrome. An input of roughly 0.5 to 1 ug of RNA was subjected to reverse transcription using random hexamers. TCR beta CDR3 was amplified by immunoSEQ multiplex PCR. This amplification extended across 54 Vbeta and 13 Jbeta segments. In TCRdb, the immunoSEQ multiplex PCR reads were re-called with MiXCR into one record per CDR3 protein. The sample consists of about 400,000 distinct CDR3 sequences, approximately 85% of them appearing once. Purification of the CD8+ and CD4+ T cells relied on negative isolation, and TEMRA cells underwent FACS enrichment. The CDR3 is 13 amino acids. Germline V gene data show CDR1 as MNHEY and CDR2 as SMNVEV (reference sequence). Trimming took 6 bases from V and 3 from J, leaving 12 bases between them. This clonotype was seen only a few times.

The sample taken for sequencing was CD8+ T cells from PBMCs. The source of this sequence is a human donor with multiple sclerosis. The chain recombines TRBV27 with TRBJ2-7; no clear D gene. The CDR3 spells CASSFGRYYEQYF. The DNA of the CDR3 is TGTGCCAGCAGCTTCGGACGGTACTACGAGCAGTACTTC.